This T cell receptor (beta chain) comes out of a study of brain metastases from non-small cell lung cancer. Sequencing was performed with immunoSEQ multiplex PCR; in TCRdb, only in-frame clones are kept and a portion is missing. The table has approximately 650 clones, over 75% seen once. Germline trimming cut 4 bases from V and 2 bases from J; bases unmatched to any gene: 5. CDR1 is MNHEY, CDR2 SVGAGI, per germline. This CDR3 region has 16 residues. This clone showed up just once. The chain combines TRBV6-5 with TRBJ2-5; 12 positions match TRBD2. Material for sequencing was tumor-adjacent normal tissue. The sequence derives from a donor at least 40 years old with non-small cell lung cancer. CDR3 region: CASSSRLAGAQETQYF. CDR3 sequence (DNA): TGTGCCAGCAGTTCCCGACTAGCGGGAGCTCAAGAGACCCAGTACTTC.